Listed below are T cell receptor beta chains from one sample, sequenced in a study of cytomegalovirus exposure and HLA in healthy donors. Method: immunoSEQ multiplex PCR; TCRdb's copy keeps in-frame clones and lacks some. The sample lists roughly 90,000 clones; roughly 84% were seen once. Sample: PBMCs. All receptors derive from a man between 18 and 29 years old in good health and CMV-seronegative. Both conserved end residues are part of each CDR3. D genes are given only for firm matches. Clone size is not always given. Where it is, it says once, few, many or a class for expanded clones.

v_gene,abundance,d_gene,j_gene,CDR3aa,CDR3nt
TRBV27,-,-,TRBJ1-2,CASSFRGNYGYTF,TGTGCCAGCAGTTTCCGGGGGAACTATGGCTACACCTTC
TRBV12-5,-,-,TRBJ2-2,CASAFGVTTGELFF,TGTGCTAGTGCCTTCGGGGTTACCACCGGGGAGCTGTTTTTT
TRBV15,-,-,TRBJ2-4,CATSELAENIQYF,TGTGCCACCAGCGAACTAGCAGAAAACATTCAGTACTTC
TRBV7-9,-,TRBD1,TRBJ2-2,CATRWDRAPGELFF,TGTGCCACCCGGTGGGACAGGGCCCCCGGGGAGCTGTTTTTT
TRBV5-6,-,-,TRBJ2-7,CASSLWTTWEQYF,TGTGCCAGCAGCCTGTGGACAACGTGGGAGCAGTACTTC
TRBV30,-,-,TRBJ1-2,CGQMNFYGYTF,TGCGGACAGATGAACTTCTATGGCTACACCTTC
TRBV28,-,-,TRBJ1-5,CASSAGGGSNQPQHF,TGTGCCAGCAGTGCCGGGGGAGGTAGCAATCAGCCCCAGCATTTT
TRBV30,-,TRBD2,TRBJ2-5,CARRAGGSQETQYF,TGTGCCAGAAGGGCTGGCGGGAGTCAAGAGACCCAGTACTTC
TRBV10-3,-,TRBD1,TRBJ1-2,CAIALGTGVLGYGYTF,TGTGCCATCGCTTTAGGGACAGGGGTTTTGGGCTATGGCTACACCTTC
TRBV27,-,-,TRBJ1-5,CASSLTGYNLNQPQHF,TGTGCCAGCAGTCTTACAGGGTACAACCTCAATCAGCCCCAGCATTTT
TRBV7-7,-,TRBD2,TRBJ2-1,CASSLGLAQNEQFF,TGTGCTAGCAGCTTAGGACTAGCTCAAAATGAGCAGTTCTTC
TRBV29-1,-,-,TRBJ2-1,CSVESGSLSDEQFF,TGCAGCGTTGAATCTGGTAGCTTGTCCGATGAGCAGTTCTTC
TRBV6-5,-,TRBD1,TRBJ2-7,CASIPGQGLSYEQYF,TGTGCCAGCATCCCGGGACAGGGATTGTCCTACGAGCAGTACTTC
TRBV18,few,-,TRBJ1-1,CASLPNRGGGEAFF,TGTGCCAGCTTACCAAACCGCGGTGGAGGTGAAGCTTTCTTT
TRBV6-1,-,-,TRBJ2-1,CASSEGALEQFF,TGTGCCAGCAGTGAAGGAGCCCTCGAGCAGTTCTTC
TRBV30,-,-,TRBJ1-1,CAWNEKTEAFF,TGTGCCTGGAATGAGAAGACTGAAGCTTTCTTT
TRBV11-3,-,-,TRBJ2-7,CASSLGPSSYEQYF,TGTGCCAGCAGCTTAGGGCCCAGCTCCTACGAGCAGTACTTC
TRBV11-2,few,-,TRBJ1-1,CASSRGSLRTEAFF,TGTGCCAGCAGCCGAGGGTCACTTAGGACTGAAGCTTTCTTT
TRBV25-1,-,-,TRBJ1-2,CASSELGGSYTF,TGTGCCAGCAGTGAACTCGGGGGTAGCTACACCTTC
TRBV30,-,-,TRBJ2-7,CAWSNRALGYF,TGTGCCTGGAGTAACAGGGCCCTCGGGTACTTC
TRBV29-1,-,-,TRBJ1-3,CSVEKPSGIYF,TGCAGCGTTGAGAAACCGTCCGGCATATATTTT
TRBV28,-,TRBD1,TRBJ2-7,CASRGTASYEQYF,TGTGCCAGCAGGGGGACAGCCTCCTACGAGCAGTACTTC
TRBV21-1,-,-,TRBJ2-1,CASSARESPAGQGNGEQFF,TGTGCCAGCAGCGCCCGAGAAAGCCCAGCGGGACAGGGTAACGGTGAGCAGTTCTTC
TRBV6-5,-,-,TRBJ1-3,CASRKQGFSGNTIYF,TGTGCCAGCCGAAAACAGGGCTTCTCTGGAAACACCATATATTTT
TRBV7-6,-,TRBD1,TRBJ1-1,CASSRRATGITEAFF,TGTGCCAGCAGCCGACGGGCGACAGGGATCACTGAAGCTTTCTTT
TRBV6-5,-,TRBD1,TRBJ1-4,CASGTGFDEKLFF,TGTGCCAGTGGGACAGGGTTTGATGAAAAACTGTTTTTT
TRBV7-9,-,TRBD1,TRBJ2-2,CASSPRQGRNTGELFF,TGTGCCAGCAGTCCGAGACAGGGACGGAACACCGGGGAGCTGTTTTTT
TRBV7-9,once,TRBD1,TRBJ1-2,CASSQGQANHGYTF,TGTGCCAGCAGCCAAGGACAGGCGAACCATGGCTACACCTTC
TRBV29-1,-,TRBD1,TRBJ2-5,CSATGIDGLGFRETQYF,TGCAGCGCGACAGGGATAGATGGGTTGGGTTTCAGGGAGACCCAGTACTTC
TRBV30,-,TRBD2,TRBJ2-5,CAWTGLAGFQETQYF,TGTGCCTGGACTGGACTAGCGGGATTCCAAGAGACCCAGTACTTC
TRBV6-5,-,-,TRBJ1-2,CASTLDSRYGYTF,TGTGCCAGCACCCTTGACAGTCGCTATGGCTACACCTTC
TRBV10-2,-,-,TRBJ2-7,CASSASMEGSYEQYF,TGCGCCAGCAGTGCCAGCATGGAGGGCTCCTACGAGCAGTACTTC
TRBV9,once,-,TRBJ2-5,CASSLLGTRQETQYF,TGTGCCAGCAGCCTCCTCGGGACTCGTCAAGAGACCCAGTACTTC
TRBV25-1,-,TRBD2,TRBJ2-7,CASSAVSGRLDEQYF,TGTGCCAGCAGTGCTGTGAGCGGGAGGCTCGACGAGCAGTACTTC
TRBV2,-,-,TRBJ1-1,CASRKGRDTEAFF,TGTGCCAGCAGAAAGGGGAGGGACACTGAAGCTTTCTTT
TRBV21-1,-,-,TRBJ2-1,CASSTGYNEQFF,TGTGCCAGCAGTACAGGTTACAATGAGCAGTTCTTC
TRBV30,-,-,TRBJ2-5,CAWSEWTALSKTQYF,TGTGCCTGGAGTGAGTGGACAGCCCTGTCCAAGACCCAGTACTTC
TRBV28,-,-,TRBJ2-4,CASSFPNQGSKNIQYF,TGTGCCAGCAGTTTCCCGAACCAGGGGTCCAAAAACATTCAGTACTTC
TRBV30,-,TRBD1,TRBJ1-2,CAWSTTGYGYTF,TGTGCCTGGAGTACGACAGGGTATGGCTACACCTTC
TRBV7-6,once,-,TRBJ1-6,CASSPSSYNSPLHF,TGTGCCAGCAGCCCTAGCTCCTATAATTCACCCCTCCACTTT
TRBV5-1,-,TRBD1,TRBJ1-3,CASSLVQGEGNTIYF,TGCGCCAGCAGCTTGGTCCAGGGGGAAGGAAACACCATATATTTT
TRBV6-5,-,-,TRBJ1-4,CASSLQGANEKLFF,TGTGCCAGCAGTCTACAGGGTGCTAATGAAAAACTGTTTTTT
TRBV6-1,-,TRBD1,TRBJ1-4,CASSEAGTGNDRTF,TGTGCCAGCAGTGAAGCGGGGACAGGGAACGACCGAACGTTT
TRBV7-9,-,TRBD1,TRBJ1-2,CASSSTGQGYTF,TGTGCCAGCAGCTCGACAGGGCAAGGCTACACCTTC
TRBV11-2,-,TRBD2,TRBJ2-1,CASSLPIAGEFVEQFF,TGTGCCAGCAGCTTGCCAATAGCGGGAGAATTTGTTGAGCAGTTCTTC
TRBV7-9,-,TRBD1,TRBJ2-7,CASSLPDRGYEQYF,TGTGCCAGCAGCCTGCCGGACAGGGGTTACGAGCAGTACTTC
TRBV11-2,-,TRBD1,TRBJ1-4,CASSSHGGTGGEKLFF,TGTGCCAGCAGCTCCCATGGGGGGACAGGGGGTGAAAAACTGTTTTTT
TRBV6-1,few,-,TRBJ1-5,CASSEMAGGVQPQHF,TGTGCCAGCAGTGAAATGGCCGGAGGAGTCCAGCCCCAGCATTTT
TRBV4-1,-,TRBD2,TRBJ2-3,CASRPGGGPSTDTQYF,TGCGCCAGCAGACCGGGGGGAGGGCCTAGCACAGATACGCAGTATTTT
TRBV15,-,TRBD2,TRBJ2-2,CATSPRGGNTGELFF,TGTGCCACCAGCCCCCGGGGGGGTAACACCGGGGAGCTGTTTTTT
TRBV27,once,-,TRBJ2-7,CASSFRDSYEQYF,TGTGCCAGCAGTTTCCGCGACAGCTACGAGCAGTACTTC
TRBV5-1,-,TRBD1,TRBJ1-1,CASSGQGGTEAFF,TGCGCCAGCAGCGGACAGGGTGGCACTGAAGCTTTCTTT
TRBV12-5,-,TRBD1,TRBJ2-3,CASGLGQGADTQYF,TGTGCTAGTGGTTTGGGACAGGGGGCGGATACGCAGTATTTT
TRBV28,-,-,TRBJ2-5,CASTLSAFAGQETQYF,TGTGCCAGCACCCTGTCGGCCTTCGCGGGCCAAGAGACCCAGTACTTC
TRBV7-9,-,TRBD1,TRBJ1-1,CASSFRGQGAATEAFF,TGTGCCAGCAGCTTCAGGGGACAGGGGGCGGCCACTGAAGCTTTCTTT